This T cell receptor (beta chain) was captured in a study of T cells in Graves' hyperthyroidism and ophthalmopathy. There were TCR beta CDR3 regions amplified from RNA transcripts. Primed by the HTBI set, a first-round RT-PCR was run on the TCR CDR3. TCRdb analysed the multiplex PCR reads with MiXCR anew, one entry per CDR3 protein. The top ten clones hold 30% to 40% of a sample with around 690,000 distinct CDR3 sequences, around 20% of them seen once. V was trimmed by 4 bases and J by 6 bases, leaving 16 bases between them. Germline assignment: CDR1 SGHTA and CDR2 FQGNSA. The CDR3 runs 14 residues. The material sequenced was blood. The chain couples TRBV7-2 to TRBJ2-7; D is unclear. The sequence derives from a man aged 25 to 40 with Graves' ophthalmopathy. CDR3 bases: TGTGCCAGCAGCTCCAACCCAGGTACTGGCGAGCAGTACTTC. Translation: CASSSNPGTGEQYF.